This T cell receptor (beta chain) was retrieved from a study of blood T cell repertoires in COVID-19. The overall study: PBMCs, B-cell-depleted T cells, or T cells were the source of the cDNA or gDNA that made up the material.

Study members were between about 18 and 100 years old and lived in some 22 US regions. Cohorts were based on clinical histories the participants reported. Two negative PCRs, clearance, or symptom resolution were required of recovered Cohort 3 donors. The trim removed 1 base at V and 2 bases at J, leaving 6 bases unmatched. CDR1 and CDR2 from the germline V gene are SEHNR and FQNEAQ (reference sequence). This CDR3 spans 17 amino acids. The method was immunoSEQ multiplex PCR; TCRdb's version includes in-frame clones alone and lacks a portion of them. The sample lists over 150,000 clones, roughly four fifths occurring once.

The sequence came from a man aged 40-49 years who had recovered from COVID-19. The chain combines TRBV7-9 with TRBJ1-5, with 9 nucleotides matching TRBD1. The sequenced material came from PBMCs or T cells enriched from blood (not recorded which). The CDR3 spells CASSLGEGQGRNQPQHF. For the CDR3, the DNA is TGTGCCAGCAGCTTAGGGGAGGGACAGGGCCGCAATCAGCCCCAGCATTTT.